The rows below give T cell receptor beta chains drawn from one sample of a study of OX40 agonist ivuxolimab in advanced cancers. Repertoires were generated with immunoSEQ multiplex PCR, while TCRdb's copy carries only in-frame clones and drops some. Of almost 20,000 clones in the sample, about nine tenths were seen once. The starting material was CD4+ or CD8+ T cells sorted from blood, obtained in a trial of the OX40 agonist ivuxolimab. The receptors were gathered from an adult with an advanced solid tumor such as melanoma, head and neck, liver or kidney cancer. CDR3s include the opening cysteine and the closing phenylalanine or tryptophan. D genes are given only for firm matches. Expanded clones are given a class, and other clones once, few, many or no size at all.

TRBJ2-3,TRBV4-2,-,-,TGTGCCAGCAGCCAGAGTGGGGAGAGTCCTGATACGCAGTATTTT,CASSQSGESPDTQYF
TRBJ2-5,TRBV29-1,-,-,TGCAGCGTTGGAGGAATAGTGGAGACCCAGTACTTC,CSVGGIVETQYF
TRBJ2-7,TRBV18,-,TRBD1,TGTGCCAGCTCCCCGGACAGGGGAGTCTACGAGCAGTACTTC,CASSPDRGVYEQYF
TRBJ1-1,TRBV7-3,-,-,TGTGCCAGCAGCTCCCAGGGATCTCCGAACACTGAAGCTTTCTTT,CASSSQGSPNTEAFF
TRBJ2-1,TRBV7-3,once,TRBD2,TGTGCCAGCAGCTTAATGGGGACTAGCGTCCATGAGCAGTTCTTC,CASSLMGTSVHEQFF
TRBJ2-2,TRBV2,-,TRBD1,TGTGCCAGCAGCTACCGGGACAGGGGGCCCGGGGAGCTGTTTTTT,CASSYRDRGPGELFF
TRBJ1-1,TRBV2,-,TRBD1,TGTGCCAGCAGCGGACAGGGAAGAACTGAAGCTTTCTTT,CASSGQGRTEAFF
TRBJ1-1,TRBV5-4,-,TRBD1,TGTGCCAGCAGCACCGGACAGGGGGTTCTCACTGAAGCTTTCTTT,CASSTGQGVLTEAFF
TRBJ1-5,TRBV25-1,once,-,TGTGCCAGCAGTGAATCCCAGGTGGGTCAGCCCCAGCATTTT,CASSESQVGQPQHF
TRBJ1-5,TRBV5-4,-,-,TGTGCCAGCAGAACTCCACAGGGTAAACATCAGCCCCAGCATTTT,CASRTPQGKHQPQHF
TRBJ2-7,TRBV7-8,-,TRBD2,TGTGCCAGCAGCTTAGGCTTAGCGGGAGAATCGGAGCAGTACTTC,CASSLGLAGESEQYF
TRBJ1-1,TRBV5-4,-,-,TGTGCCAGCAGCAATCAACTGGCGAACACTGAAGCTTTCTTT,CASSNQLANTEAFF
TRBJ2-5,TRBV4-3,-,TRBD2,TGCGCCAGCAGCCAAGAAAGGTTTGGGGGACTAGACCAAGAGACCCAGTACTTC,CASSQERFGGLDQETQYF
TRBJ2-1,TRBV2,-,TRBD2,TGTGCCAGCAGCTTACTAGCGGGGGCTCCCAATGAGCAGTTCTTC,CASSLLAGAPNEQFF
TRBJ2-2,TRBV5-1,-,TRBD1,TGCGCCAGCAGGACAGGGTTGTACACCGGGGAGCTGTTTTTT,CASRTGLYTGELFF
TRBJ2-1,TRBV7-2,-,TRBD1,TGTGCCAGCAGCTCGGACAGGGCTATCTACAATGAGCAGTTCTTC,CASSSDRAIYNEQFF
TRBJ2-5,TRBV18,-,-,TGTGCCAGCTCACCCGCGTACCAAGAGACCCAGTACTTC,CASSPAYQETQYF
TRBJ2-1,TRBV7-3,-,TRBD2,TGTGCCAGCAGCTTCGCTGGACTAGCGGGGGCTGACAATGAGCAGTTCTTC,CASSFAGLAGADNEQFF
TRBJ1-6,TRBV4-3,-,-,TGCGCCAGCAGCCAAGAACCCCCCGCAGGGAGCTCCTATAATTCACCCCTCCACTTT,CASSQEPPAGSSYNSPLHF
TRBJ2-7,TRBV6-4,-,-,TGTGCCAGCAGCCAGACAGCCCCCTACGAGCAGTACTTC,CASSQTAPYEQYF
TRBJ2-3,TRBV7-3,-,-,TGTGCCAGCAGCTCCCAACCGGGGGCCACAGATACGCAGTATTTT,CASSSQPGATDTQYF
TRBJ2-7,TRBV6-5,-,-,TGTGCCAGCAGCCCCCGGGGTCTCCCCTACGAGCAGTACTTC,CASSPRGLPYEQYF
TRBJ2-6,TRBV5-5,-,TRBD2,TGTGCCAGCAGCTTGGATGCTAGCGGGCCTCCTGGGGCCAACGTCCTGACTTTC,CASSLDASGPPGANVLTF
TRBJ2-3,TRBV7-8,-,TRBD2,TGTGCCAGCAGGCAAGCGGGGGGGAAGGATACGCAGTATTTT,CASRQAGGKDTQYF
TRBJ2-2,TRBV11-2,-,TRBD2,TGTGCCAGCAGCTCTAAACTAGCGGGCGTCGCCGGGGAGCTGTTTTTT,CASSSKLAGVAGELFF
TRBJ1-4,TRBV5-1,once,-,TGCGCCAGCAGCTTGTGGGGAACTGGCGAAAAACTGTTTTTT,CASSLWGTGEKLFF
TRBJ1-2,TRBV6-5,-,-,TGTGCCAGCAGTGGATCAGGGAGAAACTATGGCTACACCTTC,CASSGSGRNYGYTF
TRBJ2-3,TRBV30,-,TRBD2,TGTGCCTGGGGGACTAGCGGGATGGCAGATACGCAGTATTTT,CAWGTSGMADTQYF
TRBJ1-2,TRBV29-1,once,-,TGCAGCGCCCAAGGGGGGGCGCAGGAGGGCTACACCTTC,CSAQGGAQEGYTF
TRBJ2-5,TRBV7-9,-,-,TGTGCCAGCAGCTTCGAGAGTGGCCAAGAGACCCAGTACTTC,CASSFESGQETQYF
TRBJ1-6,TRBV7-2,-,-,TGTGCCAGCAGCTTAGCGAGGACGATCCTGTATAATTCACCCCTCCACTTT,CASSLARTILYNSPLHF
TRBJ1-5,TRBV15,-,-,TGTGCCACCAGTCCTACCCGCAATCAGCCCCAGCATTTT,CATSPTRNQPQHF